This TCR beta chain was found in a study of Ad26.COV2.S vaccination and SARS-CoV-2 variants. About the study: Ad26.COV2.S, an intramuscular injection, was given once or twice 56 days apart.

TCRdb's table, derived via immunoSEQ multiplex PCR, lists solely in-frame clones and lacks some. The sample consists of about 430,000 clones, 80% to 95% of them appearing once. General study results and limits: Spike-specific CD8+ and CD4+ T cell responses reportedly showed substantial breadth after vaccination. Recipients of vaccine and of placebo showed similar breadth of their non-spike TCR repertoires.

Germline V CDR1 and CDR2: SGHDN, FVKESK. Trimming took 0 bases from V and 0 from J; bases not matched to a gene: 8. The CDR3 consists of 19 residues. Details on this clone: Antigen: not known.

The sample's treatment: around 19 received Ad26.COV2.S at low or high dose, single or two shots; about 5 received placebo; per-sample allocation not given. Day 63 after the first vaccine or placebo injection was the time point for sampling. Aged 18-55 years, donor was enrolled in Boston in about 2020. This chain uses TRBV14 with TRBJ2-1; TRBD2 aligns across 10 bases. This TCR came from a person between 18 and 65 years old who received the Ad26.COV2.S COVID-19 vaccine or a placebo. The sample here was peripheral blood, taken in a trial of Ad26.COV2.S vaccine versus placebo. Written as DNA, the CDR3 is TGTGCCAGCAGCCAAGATGGACTAGCGGCGGTGAGCTCCTACAATGAGCAGTTCTTC. Its protein product is CASSQDGLAAVSSYNEQFF. Full variable domain (rest looked up from reference TRBV14 and TRBJ2-1): EAGVTQFPSHSVIEKGQTVTLRCDPISGHDNLYWYRRVMGKEIKFLLHFVKESKQDESGMPNNRFLAERTGGTYSTLKVQPAELEDSGVYFCASSQDGLAAVSSYNEQFFGPGTRLTVL.